This T cell receptor (beta chain) was documented in a study of blood T cell repertoires in COVID-19. Study overall: Sites in the United States, Italy and Spain provided acute and convalescent COVID-19 samples. Sample material is recorded as cDNA or gDNA derived from T cells, B-cell-depleted T cells, or PBMCs.

The length of the CDR3 is 14 residues. From germline, CDR1 is DFQATT and CDR2 SNEGSKA (reference sequence). Unmatched junction bases numbered 8, after V lost 3 bases and J lost 5 bases. Authors' data handling: By means of reference gene primer amplification, nucleated cell counts were estimated. Profiling relied on immunoSEQ multiplex PCR, and the TCRdb table lists in-frame clones only, not all of them. V, J and clone size reflect that table, while D and trimming were determined from the DNA. Seen here are under 100,000 clones, roughly 85% observed once, and the top ten hold more than 7.5%. This TCR derives from a young man with acute or convalescent COVID-19. This chain links TRBV20-1 with TRBJ2-5, with 8 positions matching TRBD2. Sequencing used peripheral blood. CDR3 coding DNA: TGCAGTGCTAGTCTTAGTAGCGGGACCGAGACCCAGTACTTC. Encoded protein: CSASLSSGTETQYF.